These 29 T cell receptor beta chains originate from one sample sequenced in a study of OX40 agonist ivuxolimab in advanced cancers. The protocol was immunoSEQ multiplex PCR, while the TCRdb copy is restricted to in-frame clones and leaves out a portion. The sample shows about 73,000 clones, around 86% of them seen only once. The specimen was CD4+ or CD8+ T cells sorted from blood, collected in a trial of the OX40 agonist ivuxolimab. All receptors derive from an adult with an advanced solid tumor such as melanoma, head and neck, liver or kidney cancer.

The chain combines TRBV30 with TRBJ1-4, with 9 bases fitting TRBD1. Germline-derived CDR1 and CDR2 are GTSNPN and SVGIG (reference sequence). The CDR3 is 12 residues long. Trimming cost V 5 bases and J 5 bases; bases outside gene matches: 0. In nucleotides, the CDR3 is TGTGCCTGGGACAGGGGGAATGAAAAACTGTTTTTT. It codes for CAWDRGNEKLFF.

The rearrangement links TRBV28 to TRBJ1-2; D is perhaps TRBD1 (5 bases). CDR1 and CDR2 (germline): MDHEN, SYDVKM. CDR3 length: 14 residues. The V end lost 2 bases, the J end lost 3 bases, and 10 bases lay between the germline ends. Written as DNA, the CDR3 is TGTGCCAGCAGTTTAGGGGGAGGGGACTATGGCTACACCTTC. It encodes CASSLGGGDYGYTF.

The V and J genes are TRBV30 and TRBJ2-3; TRBD1 aligns across 9 bases. The CDR3 covers 14 residues. The V segment lost 2 bases and the J segment 4 bases; nucleotides outside the gene matches: 4. Germline-derived CDR1 and CDR2 are GTSNPN and SVGIG (reference sequence). CDR3 protein: CAWSRDRVSDTQYF. CDR3 DNA sequence: TGTGCCTGGAGTCGGGACAGGGTATCAGATACGCAGTATTTT.

The DNA for the CDR3 is TGTGCCAGCAGCTCTAGCGGGAGTGAAGAGACCCAGTACTTC. Translation: CASSSSGSEETQYF. The V and J genes are TRBV7-2 and TRBJ2-5, with 10 positions matching TRBD2. V gave up 4 bases and J gave up 3 bases; unmatched junction bases: 2. CDR3 length equals 14 residues. Germline V gene lookup returns CDR1 SGHTA and CDR2 FQGNSA. Filled out from reference TRBV7-2 and TRBJ2-5, the complete variable domain reads GAGVSQSPSNKVTEKGKDVELRCDPISGHTALYWYRQSLGQGLEFLIYFQGNSAPDKSGLPSDRFSAERTGGSVSTLTIQRTQQEDSAVYLCASSSSGSEETQYFGPGTRLLVL.

This clone appeared a single time. The CDR3 nucleotides read TGTGCCAGCAGCTTCAAGAGCAATGAGCAGTTCTTC. It specifies CASSFKSNEQFF. This rearrangement joins TRBV7-2 to TRBJ2-1; D is unresolved. The CDR3 sequence is 12 residues long. V was shortened by 3 bases and J by 6 bases, with 6 bases between the two germline ends. Per germline, CDR1 SGHTA and CDR2 FQGNSA.

The gene calls are TRBV5-1 and TRBJ1-2; D remains unclear. This CDR3 comprises 14 residues. The ends were cut back, 0 bases at V and 0 bases at J, with 6 bases in the middle. CDR1 and CDR2 from the germline V gene are SGHRS and YFSETQ. Written as DNA, the CDR3 is TGCGCCAGCAGCTTGGTTACACCTAACTATGGCTACACCTTC. Its protein is CASSLVTPNYGYTF.

The chain employs TRBV5-1 and TRBJ2-2; TRBD1 matches at 8 bases. The CDR3 has 15 amino acids. Unmatched junction bases numbered 4, after V lost 2 bases and J lost 4 bases. CDR1 and CDR2 (germline): SGHRS, YFSETQ. Here the CDR3 DNA reads TGCGCCAGCAGCTTTTCGGGACAGGCCACCGGGGAGCTGTTTTTT. Its translation is CASSFSGQATGELFF. The full variable domain, its missing parts supplied by reference TRBV5-1 and TRBJ2-2, is KAGVTQTPRYLIKTRGQQVTLSCSPISGHRSVSWYQQTPGQGLQFLFEYFSETQRNKGNFPGRFSGRQFSNSRSEMNVSTLELGDSALYLCASSFSGQATGELFFGEGSRLTVL.

The chain recombines TRBV6-1 with TRBJ1-1; D perhaps matches TRBD1 (6 bases). V was cut by 11 bases and J by 1 base, with 14 bases left in between. The CDR3 extends over 13 amino acids. Germline V CDR1 and CDR2: MNHNS, SASEGT. CDR3 in amino acids: CAARTRGNTEAFF. The CDR3 coding sequence is TGTGCCGCCAGAACCAGGGGGAACACTGAAGCTTTCTTT.

This clone came up once. The J gene is TRBJ2-2, the V gene TRBV18; D is undetermined. CDR1 is KGHSH and CDR2 is LQKENI in the germline V gene. The CDR3 covers 14 residues. V was trimmed by 0 bases and J by 7 bases, leaving 9 bases between them. CDR3 nucleotides: TGTGCCAGCTCACCACCGGTTCAGGACGGGGAGCTGTTTTTT. It translates to CASSPPVQDGELFF.

CDR3 sequence: CASSLSRLWQAYSNQPQHF. The DNA of the CDR3 is TGTGCCAGCAGTTTATCCCGCCTGTGGCAGGCTTATAGCAATCAGCCCCAGCATTTT. The chain recombines TRBV28 with TRBJ1-5; D not certain. The germline V gene has CDR1 MDHEN and CDR2 SYDVKM. V dropped 1 base and J dropped 0 bases, with 19 bases sitting between them. CDR3 length equals 19 residues.

The chain links TRBV7-6 to TRBJ2-3; tentatively, D is TRBD2 (7 bases). The germline gives CDR1 SGHVS, CDR2 FNYEAQ. This CDR3 region has 14 residues. V was clipped by 7 bases and J by 5 bases, with 16 bases between them. The CDR3 bases are TGTGCCAGCACCCTAGGGGGGGCCTTAGATACGCAGTATTTT. Translation: CASTLGGALDTQYF.

The gene calls are TRBV29-1 and TRBJ2-5; D is ambiguous. The CDR3 sequence is 13 residues long. Looked up from germline, CDR1 is SQVTM and CDR2 is ANQGSEA. V was trimmed by 5 bases and J by 5 bases, leaving 15 bases between them. Here the CDR3 DNA reads TGCAGCGTTTTACGGGTCTCGGGCGAGACCCAGTACTTC. It is translated as CSVLRVSGETQYF. The variable domain in full, with the rest retrieved from reference TRBV29-1 and TRBJ2-5, is SAVISQKPSRDICQRGTSLTIQCQVDSQVTMMFWYRQQPGQSLTLIATANQGSEATYESGFVIDKFPISRPNLTFSTLTVSNMSPEDSSIYLCSVLRVSGETQYFGPGTRLLVL.

The V and J genes are TRBV14 and TRBJ1-4, with D unresolved. The CDR3 is made up of 12 amino acids. Trimming stripped 2 bases from V and 8 bases from J, with 6 bases between. Germline CDR1 SGHDN, CDR2 FVKESK. The CDR3 DNA is TGTGCCAGCAGCCAATTTCGAGAAAAACTGTTTTTT. This translates into CASSQFREKLFF. Using reference TRBV14 and TRBJ1-4 for the parts outside the CDR3, the full variable domain is EAGVTQFPSHSVIEKGQTVTLRCDPISGHDNLYWYRRVMGKEIKFLLHFVKESKQDESGMPNNRFLAERTGGTYSTLKVQPAELEDSGVYFCASSQFREKLFFGSGTQLSVL.

The chain couples TRBV27 to TRBJ2-7; the match to TRBD2 covers 10 bases. With V trimmed by 5 bases and J by 4 bases, 11 bases remained unmatched. The CDR3 runs to 16 residues. Germline CDR1 reads MNHEY; CDR2 reads SMNVEV (reference sequence). The chain's CDR3 is CASSRLASGRNYEQYF. The CDR3 coding sequence is TGTGCCAGCAGTCGCCTGGCTAGCGGGAGAAATTACGAGCAGTACTTC.

This clone was observed a few times. The genes are TRBV11-3 and TRBJ2-1; D gene unclear. Germline CDR1 SGHNT, CDR2 YENEEA. CDR3 length: 12 residues. V lost 5 bases and J lost 7, with 9 bases in between. Here the CDR3 DNA reads TGTGCCAGCAGCGGCAGATTGAATGAGCAGTTCTTC. This translates into CASSGRLNEQFF.

This clone was counted once. V usage is TRBV18 and J usage is TRBJ1-1; 11 positions match TRBD1. J was trimmed by 1 base and V by 6 bases; bases with no gene match: 4. Germline lookup yields CDR1 KGHSH and CDR2 LQKENI. CDR3 length: 15 amino acids. The CDR3 DNA is TGTGCCAGCTCGGGGACAGGGGGGAAGAACACTGAAGCTTTCTTT. Protein: CASSGTGGKNTEAFF.

This chain uses TRBV11-2 with TRBJ1-2; D is possibly TRBD1 (5 bases). Per germline, CDR1 SGHAT and CDR2 FQNNGV. Trimming removed 0 bases at V and 2 bases at J, with 16 bases between. The length of the CDR3 is 17 residues. CDR3 in amino acids: CASSLDPSEGPNYGYTF. DNA for the CDR3: TGTGCCAGCAGCTTAGATCCGTCGGAGGGGCCGAACTATGGCTACACCTTC.

The CDR3 region has the DNA TGTGCCAGCAGCGTACGATCGGAGAACACTGAAGCTTTCTTT. This encodes CASSVRSENTEAFF. The genes are TRBV9 and TRBJ1-1; D call uncertain. The CDR3 loop spans 14 amino acids. Germline V gene sequence: CDR1 SGDLS, CDR2 YYNGEE. V lost 1 base and J lost 1, with 8 bases in between.

This clone has a handful of counts. The chain employs TRBV5-1 and TRBJ1-2; D is ambiguous. Trimming took 1 base from V and 7 from J, leaving 14 bases between them. The V gene's germline CDR1 is SGHRS and CDR2 YFSETQ. The CDR3 has 14 amino acids. CDR3 nucleotides: TGCGCCAGCAGCTTGTTCGACGACGAGGGTGGCTACACCTTC. It yields the protein CASSLFDDEGGYTF. Variable domain in full (rest from reference TRBV5-1 and TRBJ1-2): KAGVTQTPRYLIKTRGQQVTLSCSPISGHRSVSWYQQTPGQGLQFLFEYFSETQRNKGNFPGRFSGRQFSNSRSEMNVSTLELGDSALYLCASSLFDDEGGYTFGSGTRLTVV.

This clone was recorded once. The rearrangement links TRBV19 to TRBJ1-1; tentatively, D is TRBD1 (6 bases). V lost 6 bases and J lost 4, with 21 bases in between. The CDR3 length is 16 residues. CDR1 and CDR2 (germline): LNHDA, SQIVND (reference sequence). CDR3 bases: TGTGCCAGTAGCCCCGAGGCAACGGGGGGCGGCACTGAAGCTTTCTTT. Translating it yields CASSPEATGGGTEAFF.

This clone has only one observation. The chain employs TRBV6-1 and TRBJ2-4; D is undetermined. The V gene lost 7 bases and the J gene lost 1 base, with 8 bases spanning the gap. CDR3 length equals 13 residues. Germline CDR1 is MNHNS and CDR2 is SASEGT. This chain's CDR3 is CASMGIAKNIQYF. The CDR3 nucleotides are TGTGCCAGCATGGGGATTGCCAAAAACATTCAGTACTTC.

The chain joins TRBV7-2 to TRBJ2-1, with D maybe TRBD1 (5 bases). Germline values: CDR1 SGHTA, CDR2 FQGNSA. The CDR3 runs 12 residues. Trimming took off 5 bases at V and 6 bases at J, with 8 bases between the two ends. The CDR3 DNA sequence: TGTGCCAGCAGCCGGACAACCAATGAGCAGTTCTTC. It is translated as CASSRTTNEQFF.

The chain recombines TRBV7-2 with TRBJ2-7, with 12 bases fitting TRBD2. Trimming removed 0 bases from V and 6 bases from J; junction bases left unmatched: 6. The CDR3 runs to 16 residues. The germline CDR1 and CDR2 sequences are SGHTA and FQGNSA. This CDR3 reads CASSLARLAGVVEQYF. The CDR3 DNA sequence: TGTGCCAGCAGCTTAGCTAGACTAGCGGGAGTGGTCGAGCAGTACTTC.

V is TRBV11-2 and J is TRBJ1-6, with 8 bases matching TRBD1. CDR3 length equals 15 residues. The trim removed 4 bases at V and 5 bases at J, leaving 4 bases unmatched. CDR1 is SGHAT, CDR2 FQNNGV, per germline. This CDR3 reads CASSSQGANNSPLHF. CDR3 nucleotide sequence: TGTGCCAGCAGCTCCCAGGGGGCGAATAATTCACCCCTCCACTTT.

The rearrangement links TRBV25-1 to TRBJ2-5, with 8 positions matching TRBD1. The CDR3 has 12 amino acids. The ends lost 7 bases at V and 5 bases at J; junction bases unmatched: 3. Looked up from germline, CDR1 is MGHDK and CDR2 is SYGVNS. The CDR3 region has the DNA TGTGCCAGCAATTCAGGGGGCGAGACCCAGTACTTC. Translated: CASNSGGETQYF.

The genes are TRBV29-1 and TRBJ2-1; D not resolved. V gave up 7 bases and J gave up 9 bases, with 16 bases separating them. The germline V gene encodes CDR1 SQVTM and CDR2 ANQGSEA. CDR3 length: 12 amino acids. CDR3: CSAAQGIGEQFF. CDR3 in DNA: TGCAGCGCTGCCCAAGGGATAGGTGAGCAGTTCTTC.

The rearrangement joins TRBV30 to TRBJ2-2; 14 nucleotides align to TRBD2. The CDR3 extends over 17 amino acids. J lost 3 bases, V lost 3 bases, and 6 bases had no gene match. Germline V lookup: CDR1 GTSNPN, CDR2 SVGIG (reference sequence). This CDR3 is CAWSRTSGGTDTGELFF. As DNA, the CDR3 is TGTGCCTGGAGCAGGACTAGCGGGGGGACTGACACCGGGGAGCTGTTTTTT.

The V and J genes are TRBV7-8 and TRBJ2-2, with TRBD1 identical over 11 bases. Losses at the gene ends were 4 bases for V and 1 base for J; bases not matched to a gene: 2. This CDR3 is 16 amino acids long. CDR1 is SGHVS and CDR2 is FQNEAQ in the germline V gene. CDR3 amino acids: CASSWTGGGNTGELFF. As DNA, the CDR3 is TGTGCCAGCAGCTGGACAGGGGGCGGGAACACCGGGGAGCTGTTTTTT.

V and J are TRBV21-1 and TRBJ2-6; no DNA check was done on the table's D call, TRBD2. TRBV21-1 corresponds to a pseudogene. The CDR3 sequence is 20 residues long. This CDR3 reads CASSKGGMICLYSGANVLTF. The CDR3 bases are TGTGCCAGCAGCAAAGGAGGGATGATTTGTCTTTACTCTGGGGCCAACGTCCTGACTTTC.